Listed below are T cell receptor beta chains from one sample, sequenced in a study of cytomegalovirus exposure and HLA in healthy donors. The data were produced by immunoSEQ multiplex PCR, yet TCRdb's version contains in-frame clones alone and is incomplete. Reported are about 170,000 clones; the ten largest clones contain 1% to 1.5%. Sequencing was performed on PBMCs. The receptors originated from a woman in her sixties or seventies in good health and CMV-seronegative. CDR3s include the opening cysteine and the closing phenylalanine or tryptophan.

V: TRBV5-1
J: TRBJ1-1
CDR3: CASKTSTGTEAFF

V: TRBV6-1
J: TRBJ2-5
CDR3: CASSETEYQETQYF

V: TRBV4-1
J: TRBJ2-1
CDR3: CASSQPYRGDNEQFF

V: TRBV13
J: TRBJ2-7
CDR3: CASSPPGTRYEQYF

V: TRBV9
J: TRBJ2-7
CDR3: CASSVDWTGAHEQYF

V: TRBV13
J: TRBJ1-6
CDR3: CASSLLGQGYSSPLHF

V: TRBV10-1
J: TRBJ1-3
CDR3: CASSTGGEPAGNTIYF

V: TRBV5-1
J: TRBJ1-4
CDR3: CASSSTGEKLFF

V: TRBV15
J: TRBJ1-2
CDR3: CATSERNYGYTF

V: TRBV11-2
J: TRBJ2-7
CDR3: CASSLAPGQGYYYEQYF

V: TRBV6-5
J: TRBJ1-2
CDR3: CASRDRGRGYTF

V: TRBV28
J: TRBJ1-4
CDR3: CASSPRSVDEKLFF

V: TRBV15
J: TRBJ2-2
CDR3: CATSRGRTNTGELFF

V: TRBV7-9
J: TRBJ2-1
CDR3: CASSVLAGGPDEQFF

V: TRBV5-1
J: TRBJ2-6
CDR3: CASSLAPGVGANVLTF

V: TRBV29-1
J: TRBJ1-1
CDR3: CSVDKGPGTEAFF

V: TRBV30
J: TRBJ2-7
CDR3: CAWSVRGSAFSYEQYF

V: TRBV20-1
J: TRBJ2-4
CDR3: CSVGRENIQYF

V: TRBV7-2
J: TRBJ2-2
CDR3: CAELGLGNTGELFF

V: TRBV5-1
J: TRBJ2-7
CDR3: CASSLTGGSGYEQYF

V: TRBV6-5
J: TRBJ1-1
CDR3: CATRQGGNTEAFF

V: TRBV5-1
J: TRBJ2-2
CDR3: CASSSWTGGTGELFF

V: TRBV11-2
J: TRBJ1-2
CDR3: CASSPGVRYGYTF

V: TRBV9
J: TRBJ2-1
CDR3: CASSVGAGVSYNEQFF

V: TRBV12-5
J: TRBJ1-5
CDR3: CASGADRESNQPQHF

V: TRBV6-5
J: TRBJ2-7
CDR3: CASSYGESYEQYF

V: TRBV5-1
J: TRBJ2-1
CDR3: CASSLGNPGLAGGSIKPNEQFF

V: TRBV19
J: TRBJ2-5
CDR3: CASSDQRGEETQYF

V: TRBV13
J: TRBJ2-2
CDR3: CASGTLGAGELFF

V: TRBV2
J: TRBJ1-5
CDR3: CASSEKRGVSNQPQHF

V: TRBV6-5
J: TRBJ1-2
CDR3: CASSYSTLPQGKCTF

V: TRBV5-1
J: TRBJ1-6
CDR3: CASSLGQDLRSPLHF

V: TRBV7-9
J: TRBJ1-3
CDR3: CASSSPTGGSGNTIYF

V: TRBV6-4
J: TRBJ1-1
CDR3: CASSERQGLITEAFF

V: TRBV2
J: TRBJ1-2
CDR3: CASSEKGGYGYTF

V: TRBV19
J: TRBJ2-1
CDR3: CASSMDKGYPNEQFF

V: TRBV6-5
J: NA
CDR3: CASSSLRWEHEQYF

V: TRBV29-1
J: TRBJ1-1
CDR3: CSVFLQLNTEAFF

V: TRBV4-3
J: TRBJ2-3
CDR3: CASSQDSLAGPSNTDTQYF

V: TRBV19
J: TRBJ1-2
CDR3: CASSNTEYYGYTF

V: TRBV19
J: TRBJ2-3
CDR3: CASSIPGGRITDTQYF

V: TRBV7-6
J: TRBJ2-1
CDR3: CASSLELAGNNEQFF

V: TRBV6-5
J: TRBJ1-1
CDR3: CASSLLDTLNTEAFF

V: TRBV9
J: TRBJ2-2
CDR3: CASSVSNTGELFF

V: TRBV7-2
J: TRBJ1-5
CDR3: CASSLRTGPSNQPQHF